This T cell receptor (beta chain) stems from a study of blood T cells in healthy people across ages. Study-wide results and limits: Compared with aged donors, long-lived donors showed fewer expanded clones, suggesting selection.

About this clonotype: Its antigen is unknown. A read error may account for a junction end that differs from germline.

Germline V gene sequence: CDR1 SEHNR, CDR2 FQNEAQ (reference sequence). The CDR3 sequence is 14 residues long. Caucasian individuals from Russia who were healthy and aged roughly 6 to 95 acted as donors. Approximately 9.4 milliliters was the volume of peripheral blood drawn from each donor. Alongside a J-beta primer mix, a sample-barcoded 5' primer served in a second PCR lasting about 7 to 11 cycles. The template-switch adaptor was a 5' adaptor with 12 random nucleotides. It tagged each cDNA molecule. Each CDR3 protein is one row after TCRdb ran MiXCR on the 5' RACE reads. This table has over 950,000 distinct CDR3 sequences, 45% to 60% appearing once.

This rearrangement joins TRBV7-9 to TRBJ1-2; D gene ambiguous. The sample consisted of blood. This TCR was recovered from an older woman in good health. Here the CDR3 DNA reads TGTGCCAGCAGCTGGACGAGAGCTAACTATGGCCACACCTTC. It translates to CASSWTRANYGHTF.